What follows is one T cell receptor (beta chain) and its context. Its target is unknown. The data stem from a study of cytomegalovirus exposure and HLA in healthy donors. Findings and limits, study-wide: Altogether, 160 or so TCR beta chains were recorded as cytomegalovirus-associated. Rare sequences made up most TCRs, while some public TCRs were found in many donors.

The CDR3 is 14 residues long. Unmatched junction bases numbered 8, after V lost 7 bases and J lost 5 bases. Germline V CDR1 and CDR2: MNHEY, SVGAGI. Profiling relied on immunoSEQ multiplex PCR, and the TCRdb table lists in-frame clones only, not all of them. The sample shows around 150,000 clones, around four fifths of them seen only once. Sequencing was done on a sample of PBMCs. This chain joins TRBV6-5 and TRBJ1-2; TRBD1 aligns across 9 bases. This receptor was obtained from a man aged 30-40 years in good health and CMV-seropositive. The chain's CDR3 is CASTRTGAGYGYTF. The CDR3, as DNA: TGTGCCAGCACCCGGACAGGGGCTGGGTATGGCTACACCTTC.